Below are 12 T cell receptor beta chains sequenced from a single sample in a study of OX40 agonist ivuxolimab in advanced cancers. This table comes from immunoSEQ multiplex PCR, and its TCRdb copy is limited to in-frame clones, with some not included. The repertoire consists of tens of thousands of clones, with approximately 87% occurring once and the leading ten covering more than 0.7%. Sequencing was performed on CD4+ or CD8+ T cells sorted from blood, taken in a trial of the OX40 agonist ivuxolimab. These TCRs come from an adult with an advanced solid tumor such as melanoma, head and neck, liver or kidney cancer.

This clone was detected once. This rearrangement joins TRBV6-6 to TRBJ2-1; 12 bases align to TRBD1. CDR1 MNHNY and CDR2 SVGAGI come from the germline V gene (reference sequence). CDR3 length: 14 residues. Losses at the gene ends were 2 bases for V and 9 bases for J; bases not matched to a gene: 2. The CDR3 here is CASSYGTGGIEQFF. The DNA for the CDR3 is TGTGCCAGCAGTTACGGGACAGGGGGCATTGAGCAGTTCTTC.

The CDR3 coding sequence is TGTGCCAGCAGCCAAGATGGCGGGGGGACCACCGGGGAGCTGTTTTTT. Translated, it gives CASSQDGGGTTGELFF. The J gene is TRBJ2-2, the V gene TRBV4-2, with 8 bases aligning to TRBD2. CDR1 is LGHNA and CDR2 is YNFKEQ in the germline V gene. V trimming: 0 bases; J trimming: 4 bases; junction bases outside the gene matches: 4. The CDR3 is 16 amino acids.

V usage is TRBV7-9 and J usage is TRBJ1-1; D remains ambiguous. The CDR3 has 14 amino acids. Per germline, CDR1 SEHNR and CDR2 FQNEAQ (reference sequence). Trimming pared 1 base from V and 1 base from J, leaving 7 bases between. CDR3 DNA sequence: TGTGCCAGCAGCTTAGTAGATGGGAACACTGAAGCTTTCTTT. This encodes CASSLVDGNTEAFF. Drawing the rest from reference TRBV7-9 and TRBJ1-1, the complete variable domain is DTGVSQNPRHKITKRGQNVTFRCDPISEHNRLYWYRQTLGQGPEFLTYFQNEAQLEKSRLLSDRFSAERPKGSFSTLEIQRTEQGDSAMYLCASSLVDGNTEAFFGQGTRLTVV.

CDR3 region: CAWQRTGASQPQHF. The CDR3 DNA reads as TGTGCCTGGCAACGGACAGGGGCTTCACAGCCCCAGCATTTT. This rearrangement joins TRBV30 to TRBJ1-5; 9 bases align to TRBD1. With V trimmed by 5 bases and J by 7 bases, 9 bases remained unmatched. The CDR3 length is 14 residues. The germline gives CDR1 GTSNPN, CDR2 SVGIG (reference sequence).

The V call is TRBV4-3, the J call TRBJ2-3; 11 bases map to TRBD2. The CDR3 spans 20 residues. The germline V gene has CDR1 LGHNA and CDR2 YSLEER. J lost 4 bases, V lost 1 base, and 16 bases had no gene match. CDR3 loop: CASSQGVKWYTSGGADTQYF. CDR3 nucleotide sequence: TGCGCCAGCAGCCAAGGGGTAAAGTGGTATACTAGCGGGGGTGCAGATACGCAGTATTTT.

V usage is TRBV7-2 and J usage is TRBJ2-3, with 9 bases identical to TRBD2. Trimming cost V 1 base and J 4 bases; bases outside gene matches: 3. The CDR3 totals 15 residues. Germline assignment: CDR1 SGHTA and CDR2 FQGNSA. The CDR3: CASSLGWTSADTQYF. CDR3 DNA sequence: TGTGCCAGCAGCTTAGGGTGGACTAGCGCAGATACGCAGTATTTT.

This chain uses TRBV11-2 with TRBJ1-1; 9 bases line up with TRBD1. V shed 2 bases, J shed 0 bases, and the junction held 4 bases outside the gene matches. This CDR3 has 16 residues. Germline V gives CDR1 SGHAT, CDR2 FQNNGV. The chain's CDR3 is CASSLMGQGLNTEAFF. In DNA, the CDR3 is TGTGCCAGCAGCTTAATGGGACAGGGATTGAACACTGAAGCTTTCTTT. The full variable domain, in which reference TRBV11-2 and TRBJ1-1 provide the parts outside the CDR3, is EAGVAQSPRYKIIEKRQSVAFWCNPISGHATLYWYQQILGQGPKLLIQFQNNGVVDDSQLPKDRFSAERLKGVDSTLKIQPAKLEDSAVYLCASSLMGQGLNTEAFFGQGTRLTVV.

V usage is TRBV12-5 and J usage is TRBJ2-3, with 8 bases fitting TRBD1. Germline CDR1 is LGHNT and CDR2 is FRNRAP. J was trimmed by 6 bases and V by 1 base; bases with no gene match: 3. This CDR3 has 14 amino acids. In DNA, the CDR3 is TGTGCTAGTGGTTTGGGGGGACAGGCCGATACGCAGTATTTT. This encodes CASGLGGQADTQYF.

The chain carries TRBV5-1 and TRBJ1-1; D gene uncertain. The CDR3 runs to 13 residues. Per the germline V gene, CDR1 is SGHRS and CDR2 is YFSETQ. Trimming removed 5 bases at V and 8 bases at J, with 16 bases between. The CDR3 DNA is TGCGCCAGCAGAGTGAACACCCGATCCGAAGCTTTCTTT. It codes for CASRVNTRSEAFF.

In this sample, this clone turned up a few times. The CDR3 here is CASSRTNMNTEAFF. As DNA, the CDR3 is TGTGCCAGTAGTCGGACAAACATGAACACTGAAGCTTTCTTT. This chain connects TRBV19 to TRBJ1-1; tentative D call: TRBD1 (5 bases). Deletions cut 5 bases from V and 0 bases from J, with 10 bases between. The CDR3 loop spans 14 amino acids. Germline CDR1 LNHDA, CDR2 SQIVND (reference sequence).

This chain links TRBV10-2 with TRBJ2-3, with D tentatively TRBD2 (6 bases). Germline CDR1 WSHSY, CDR2 SAAADI. This CDR3 has 13 amino acids. V lost 0 bases and J lost 9, with 10 bases in between. For the CDR3, the DNA is TGCGCCAGCAGTGAGTCGATGGGAGGCACGCAGTATTTT. It specifies CASSESMGGTQYF.

The gene calls are TRBV9 and TRBJ2-1; D possibly corresponds to TRBD1 (6 bases). Looked up from germline, CDR1 is SGDLS and CDR2 is YYNGEE. This CDR3 contains 17 residues. The germline V and J ends were trimmed by 0 bases and 7 bases, with 20 bases remaining between them. The CDR3 DNA follows: TGTGCCAGCAGCGTAGGCCTTATCGGGCAGGGGAAGAATGAGCAGTTCTTC. Amino acids: CASSVGLIGQGKNEQFF.